Reported below is one TCR beta chain. Antigen specificity is unknown. This entry belongs to a study of molecular identifiers for immune sequencing clone quantification. The study's findings and limits: Spiked-in Jurkat TCR RNA corresponding to one cell was reported as detectable against roughly 1 million naive cells. Whereas clones above 20 RNA copies held under 1% of naive-cell molecules, they held over 97% of effector molecules.

TCRdb passed the PCR reads through MiXCR, listing each CDR3 protein once. The top ten hold approximately 6.4% of the sample, which has 20,000 or so distinct CDR3 sequences, roughly 20% seen once. CD8+CD4-CCR7+CD45RA+ sorting gave the naive CD8 T cells. The CDR3 extends over 18 amino acids. V was pared by 3 bases and J by 2 bases, with 14 bases of the junction left unmatched. From germline, CDR1 is KGHSH and CDR2 LQKENI. Sequenced sample: naive CD8+ T cells from blood, with Jurkat cell RNA spiked in. Subset in this sample: FACS-sorted CD8+CD4-CCR7+CD45RA+ naive T cells. This TCR came from a human donor in good health. Some libraries in this study had Jurkat cell RNA spiked in. This chain joins TRBV18 and TRBJ2-3; 7 nucleotides line up with TRBD2. CDR3 sequence (DNA): TGTGCCAGCTCACCGCAACAACCCGGGACTACCTACACAGATACGCAGTATTTT. This translates into CASSPQQPGTTYTDTQYF.